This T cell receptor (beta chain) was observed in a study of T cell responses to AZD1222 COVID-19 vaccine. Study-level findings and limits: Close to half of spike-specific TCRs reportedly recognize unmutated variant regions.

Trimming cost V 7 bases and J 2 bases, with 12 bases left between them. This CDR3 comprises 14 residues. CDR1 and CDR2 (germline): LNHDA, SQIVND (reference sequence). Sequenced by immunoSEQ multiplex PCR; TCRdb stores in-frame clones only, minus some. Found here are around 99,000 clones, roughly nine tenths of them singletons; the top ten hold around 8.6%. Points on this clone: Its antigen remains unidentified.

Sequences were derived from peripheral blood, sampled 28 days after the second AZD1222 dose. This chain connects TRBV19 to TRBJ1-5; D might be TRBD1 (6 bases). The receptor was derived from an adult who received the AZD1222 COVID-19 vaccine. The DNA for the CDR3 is TGTGCCAGTACTACGGGACAAGGCAATCAGCCCCAGCATTTT. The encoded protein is CASTTGQGNQPQHF.